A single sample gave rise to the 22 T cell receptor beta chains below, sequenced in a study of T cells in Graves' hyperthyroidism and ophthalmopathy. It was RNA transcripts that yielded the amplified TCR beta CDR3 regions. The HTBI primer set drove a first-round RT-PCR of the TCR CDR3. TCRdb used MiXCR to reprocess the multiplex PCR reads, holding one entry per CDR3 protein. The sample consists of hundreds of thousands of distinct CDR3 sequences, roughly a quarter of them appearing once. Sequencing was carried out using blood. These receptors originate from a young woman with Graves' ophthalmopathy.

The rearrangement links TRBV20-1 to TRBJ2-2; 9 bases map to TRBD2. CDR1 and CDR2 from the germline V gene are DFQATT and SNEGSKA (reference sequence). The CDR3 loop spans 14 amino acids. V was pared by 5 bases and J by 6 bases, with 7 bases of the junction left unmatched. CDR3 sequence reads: CSAPGTSSAGELFF. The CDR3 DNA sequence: TGCAGTGCTCCCGGGACTAGCTCGGCCGGGGAGCTGTTTTTT.

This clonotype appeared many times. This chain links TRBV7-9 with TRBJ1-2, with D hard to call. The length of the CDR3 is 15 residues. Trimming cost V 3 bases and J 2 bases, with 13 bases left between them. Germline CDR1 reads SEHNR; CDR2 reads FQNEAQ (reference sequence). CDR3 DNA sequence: TGTGCCAGCAGCTTCATTAGTGGGGAAAACTATGGCTACACCTTC. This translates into CASSFISGENYGYTF.

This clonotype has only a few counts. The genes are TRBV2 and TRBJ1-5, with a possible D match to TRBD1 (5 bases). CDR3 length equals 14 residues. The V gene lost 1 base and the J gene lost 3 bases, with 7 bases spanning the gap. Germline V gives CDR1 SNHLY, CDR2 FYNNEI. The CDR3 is CASSEGQINQPQHF. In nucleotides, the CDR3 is TGTGCCAGCAGTGAAGGACAGATCAATCAGCCCCAGCATTTT.

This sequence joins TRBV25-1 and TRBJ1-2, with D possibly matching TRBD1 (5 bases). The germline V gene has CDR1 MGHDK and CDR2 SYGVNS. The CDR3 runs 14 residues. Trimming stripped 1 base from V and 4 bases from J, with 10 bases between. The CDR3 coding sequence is TGTGCCAGCAGTGAATGGGGGGTCGGCTATGGCTACACCTTC. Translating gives CASSEWGVGYGYTF.

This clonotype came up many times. The CDR3 sequence is CASSKAYEQYF. Written as DNA, the CDR3 is TGTGCCAGCAGCAAGGCCTACGAGCAGTACTTC. The rearrangement links TRBV7-9 to TRBJ2-7; D is uncertain. Germline assignment: CDR1 SEHNR and CDR2 FQNEAQ (reference sequence). CDR3 length equals 11 residues. Trimming took off 5 bases at V and 2 bases at J, with 4 bases between the two ends. The entire variable domain, with the rest obtained from reference TRBV7-9 and TRBJ2-7, is as follows: DTGVSQNPRHKITKRGQNVTFRCDPISEHNRLYWYRQTLGQGPEFLTYFQNEAQLEKSRLLSDRFSAERPKGSFSTLEIQRTEQGDSAMYLCASSKAYEQYFGPGTRLTVT.

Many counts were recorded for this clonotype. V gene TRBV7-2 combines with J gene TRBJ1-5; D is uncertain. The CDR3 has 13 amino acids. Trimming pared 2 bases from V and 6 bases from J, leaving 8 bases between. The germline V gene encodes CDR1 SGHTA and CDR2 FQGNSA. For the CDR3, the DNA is TGTGCCAGCAGCTTATCACAGATTCAGCCCCAGCATTTT. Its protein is CASSLSQIQPQHF.

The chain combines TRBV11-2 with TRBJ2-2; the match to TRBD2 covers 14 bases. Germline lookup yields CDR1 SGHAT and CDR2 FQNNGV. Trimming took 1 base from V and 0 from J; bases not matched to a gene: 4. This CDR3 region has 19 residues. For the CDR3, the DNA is TGTGCCAGCAGCTTAGTGGGACTAGCGGGAGCCGCGAACACCGGGGAGCTGTTTTTT. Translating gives CASSLVGLAGAANTGELFF.

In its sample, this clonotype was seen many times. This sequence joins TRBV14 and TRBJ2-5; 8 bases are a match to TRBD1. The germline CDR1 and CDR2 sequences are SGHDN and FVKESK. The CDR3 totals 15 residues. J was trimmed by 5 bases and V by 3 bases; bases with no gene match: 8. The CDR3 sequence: CASSHGQGMWETQYF. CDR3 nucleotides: TGTGCCAGCAGCCACGGACAGGGAATGTGGGAGACCCAGTACTTC.

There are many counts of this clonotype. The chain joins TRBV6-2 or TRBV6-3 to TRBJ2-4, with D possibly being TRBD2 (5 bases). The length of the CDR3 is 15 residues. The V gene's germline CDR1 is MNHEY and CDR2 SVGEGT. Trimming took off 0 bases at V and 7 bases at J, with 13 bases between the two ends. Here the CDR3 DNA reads TGTGCCAGCAGTTACTCAAACCTACTAGGGAACATTCAGTACTTC. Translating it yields CASSYSNLLGNIQYF.

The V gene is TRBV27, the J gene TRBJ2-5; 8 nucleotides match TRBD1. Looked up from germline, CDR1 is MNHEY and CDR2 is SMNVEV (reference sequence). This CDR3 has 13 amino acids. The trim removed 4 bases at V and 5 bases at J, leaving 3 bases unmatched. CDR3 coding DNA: TGTGCCAGCAGTTGGGACAGGAGGGAGACCCAGTACTTC. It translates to CASSWDRRETQYF.

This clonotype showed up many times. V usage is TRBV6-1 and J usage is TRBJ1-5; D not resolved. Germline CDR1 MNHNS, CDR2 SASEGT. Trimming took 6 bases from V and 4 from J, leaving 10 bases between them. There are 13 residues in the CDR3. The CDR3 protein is CASRRRENQPQHF. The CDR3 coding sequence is TGTGCCAGCAGGAGGAGAGAGAATCAGCCCCAGCATTTT.

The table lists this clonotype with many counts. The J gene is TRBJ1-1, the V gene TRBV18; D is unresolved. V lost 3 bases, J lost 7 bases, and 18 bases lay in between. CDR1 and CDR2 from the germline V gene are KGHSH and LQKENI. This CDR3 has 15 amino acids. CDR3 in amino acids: CASSPGGLGSNEAFF. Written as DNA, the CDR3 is TGTGCCAGCTCACCGGGAGGGCTGGGTAGTAATGAAGCTTTCTTT.

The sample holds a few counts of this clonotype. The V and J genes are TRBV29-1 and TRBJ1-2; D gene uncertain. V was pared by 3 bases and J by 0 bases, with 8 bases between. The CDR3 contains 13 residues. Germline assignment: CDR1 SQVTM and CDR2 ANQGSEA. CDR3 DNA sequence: TGCAGCGTTGATCCTGGGACTAACTATGGCTACACCTTC. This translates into CSVDPGTNYGYTF.

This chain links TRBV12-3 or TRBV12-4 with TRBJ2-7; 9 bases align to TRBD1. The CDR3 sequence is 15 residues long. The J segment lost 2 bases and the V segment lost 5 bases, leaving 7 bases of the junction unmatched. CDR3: CASSLRDRAAYEQYF. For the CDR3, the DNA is TGTGCCAGCAGTCTCCGGGACAGGGCGGCCTACGAGCAGTACTTC.

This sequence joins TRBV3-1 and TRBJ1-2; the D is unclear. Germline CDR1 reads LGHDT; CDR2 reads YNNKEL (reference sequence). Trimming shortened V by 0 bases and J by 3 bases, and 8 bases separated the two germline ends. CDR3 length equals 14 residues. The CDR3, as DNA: TGTGCCAGCAGCCAAGATTCGGGATACTATGGCTACACCTTC. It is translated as CASSQDSGYYGYTF.

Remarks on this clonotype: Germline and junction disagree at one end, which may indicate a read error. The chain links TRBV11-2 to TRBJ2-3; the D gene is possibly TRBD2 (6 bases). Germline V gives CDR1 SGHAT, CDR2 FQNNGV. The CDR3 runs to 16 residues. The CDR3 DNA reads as TGTGCCAGCAGCTTAGATGGCGAAACTAGCACAGATTCGCAGTATTTT. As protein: CASSLDGETSTDSQYF. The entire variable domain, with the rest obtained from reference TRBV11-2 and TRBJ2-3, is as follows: EAGVAQSPRYKIIEKRQSVAFWCNPISGHATLYWYQQILGQGPKLLIQFQNNGVVDDSQLPKDRFSAERLKGVDSTLKIQPAKLEDSAVYLCASSLDGETSTDSQYFGPGTRLTVL.

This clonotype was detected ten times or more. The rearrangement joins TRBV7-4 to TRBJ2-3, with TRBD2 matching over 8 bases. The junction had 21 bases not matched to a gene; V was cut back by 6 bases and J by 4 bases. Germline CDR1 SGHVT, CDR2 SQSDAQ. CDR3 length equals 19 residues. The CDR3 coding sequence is TGTGCCAGCAGACCAAACACGAACCCGGGACTAGTCAGGTCAGATACGCAGTATTTT. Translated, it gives CASRPNTNPGLVRSDTQYF.

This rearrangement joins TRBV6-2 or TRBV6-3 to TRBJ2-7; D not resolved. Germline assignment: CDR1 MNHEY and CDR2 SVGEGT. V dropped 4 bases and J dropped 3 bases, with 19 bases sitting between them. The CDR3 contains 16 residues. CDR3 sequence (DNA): TGTGCCAGCAGTTCCTATGGTCGAGGAAGGGACTACGAGCAGTACTTC. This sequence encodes CASSSYGRGRDYEQYF.

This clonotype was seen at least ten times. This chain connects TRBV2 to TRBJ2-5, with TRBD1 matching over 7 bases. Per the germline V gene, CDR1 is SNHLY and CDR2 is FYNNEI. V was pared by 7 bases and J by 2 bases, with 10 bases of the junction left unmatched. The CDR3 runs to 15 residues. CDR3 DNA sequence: TGTGCCAGCAACCCTGACAGGGTCGAACAAGAGACCCAGTACTTC. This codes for CASNPDRVEQETQYF.

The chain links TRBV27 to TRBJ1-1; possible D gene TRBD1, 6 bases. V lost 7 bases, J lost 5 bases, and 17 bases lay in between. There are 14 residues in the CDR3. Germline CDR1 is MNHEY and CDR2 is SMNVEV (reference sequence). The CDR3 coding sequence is TGTGCCAGCACTAACCCGGGGGCTGGGACTGAAGCTTTCTTT. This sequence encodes CASTNPGAGTEAFF.

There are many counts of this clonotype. The CDR3 bases are TGTGCCAGCAGTTCTGTAGAAGAGACCCCTAACTATGGCTACACCTTC. This codes for CASSSVEETPNYGYTF. The genes are TRBV28 and TRBJ1-2; D ambiguous. The V gene's germline CDR1 is MDHEN and CDR2 SYDVKM. The CDR3 covers 16 residues. The germline V and J ends were trimmed by 4 bases and 0 bases, with 15 bases remaining between them.

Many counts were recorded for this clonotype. The CDR3 coding sequence is TGTGCCAGCAGCCAAGGGACCCGGCGGGAGACCCAGTACTTC. Amino acids: CASSQGTRRETQYF. This chain links TRBV7-2 with TRBJ2-5; D may correspond to TRBD1 or TRBD2 (5 bases each). The CDR3 covers 14 residues. From germline, CDR1 is SGHTA and CDR2 FQGNSA. Trimming left V 5 bases short and J 5 bases short, with 15 bases between.